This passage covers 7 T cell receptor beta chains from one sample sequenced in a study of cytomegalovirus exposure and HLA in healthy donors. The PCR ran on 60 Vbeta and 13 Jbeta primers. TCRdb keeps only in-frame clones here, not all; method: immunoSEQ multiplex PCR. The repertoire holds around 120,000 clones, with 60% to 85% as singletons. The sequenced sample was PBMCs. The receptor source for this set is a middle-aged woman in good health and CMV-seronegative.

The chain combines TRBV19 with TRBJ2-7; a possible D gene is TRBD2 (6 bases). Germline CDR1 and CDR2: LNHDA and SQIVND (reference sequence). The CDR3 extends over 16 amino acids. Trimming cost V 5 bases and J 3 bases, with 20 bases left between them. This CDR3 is CASSPIRGKANYEQYF. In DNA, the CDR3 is TGTGCCAGTAGTCCGATCCGGGGGAAGGCCAACTACGAGCAGTACTTC.

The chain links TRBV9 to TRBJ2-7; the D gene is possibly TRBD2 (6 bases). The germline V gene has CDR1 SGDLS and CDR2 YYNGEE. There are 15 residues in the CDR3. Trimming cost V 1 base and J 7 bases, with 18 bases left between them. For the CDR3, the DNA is TGTGCCAGCAGCGTAAATCCGGGAGCCATTGGGGAGCAGTACTTC. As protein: CASSVNPGAIGEQYF.

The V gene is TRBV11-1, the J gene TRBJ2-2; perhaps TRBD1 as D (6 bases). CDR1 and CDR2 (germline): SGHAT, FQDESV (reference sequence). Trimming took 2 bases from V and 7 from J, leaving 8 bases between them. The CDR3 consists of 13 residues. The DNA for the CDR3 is TGTGCCAGCAGCTTACAGGACAGCGGGGAGCTGTTTTTT. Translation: CASSLQDSGELFF.

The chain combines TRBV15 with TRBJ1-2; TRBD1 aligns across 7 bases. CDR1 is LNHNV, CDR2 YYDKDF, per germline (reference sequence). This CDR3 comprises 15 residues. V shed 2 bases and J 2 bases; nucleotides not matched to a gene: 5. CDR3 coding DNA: TGTGCCACCAGCAGAACTGTGGGACAGAACTATGGCTACACCTTC. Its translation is CATSRTVGQNYGYTF.

In DNA, the CDR3 is TGTGCCACCAGCCCCCGGACAGGACACTACGAGCAGTACTTC. Translation gives CATSPRTGHYEQYF. This chain uses TRBV15 with TRBJ2-7; 7 bases fit TRBD1. This CDR3 comprises 14 residues. After removal of 5 bases from V and 3 bases from J, the junction contained 7 bases not matched to a gene. Germline V CDR1 and CDR2: LNHNV, YYDKDF (reference sequence). The full variable domain, rest sourced from reference TRBV15 and TRBJ2-7, is DAMVIQNPRYQVTQFGKPVTLSCSQTLNHNVMYWYQQKSSQAPKLLFHYYDKDFNNEADTPDNFQSRRPNTSFCFLDIRSPGLGDTAMYLCATSPRTGHYEQYFGPGTRLTVT.

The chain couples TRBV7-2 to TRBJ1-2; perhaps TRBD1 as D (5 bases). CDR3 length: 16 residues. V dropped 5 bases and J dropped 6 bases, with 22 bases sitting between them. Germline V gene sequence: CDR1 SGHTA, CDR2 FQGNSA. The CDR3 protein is CASSPYGGRIRDGYTF. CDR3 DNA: TGTGCCAGCAGCCCCTACGGGGGGAGGATCAGAGATGGCTACACCTTC. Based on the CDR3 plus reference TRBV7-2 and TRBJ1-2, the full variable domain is GAGVSQSPSNKVTEKGKDVELRCDPISGHTALYWYRQSLGQGLEFLIYFQGNSAPDKSGLPSDRFSAERTGGSVSTLTIQRTQQEDSAVYLCASSPYGGRIRDGYTFGSGTRLTVV.

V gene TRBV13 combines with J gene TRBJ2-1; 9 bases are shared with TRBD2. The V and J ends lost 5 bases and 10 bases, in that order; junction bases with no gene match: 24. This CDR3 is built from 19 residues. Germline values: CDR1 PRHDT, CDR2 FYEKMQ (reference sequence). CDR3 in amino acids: CASSVRRGSSGMRWGEQFF. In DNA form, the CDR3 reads TGTGCCAGCAGCGTTCGGAGGGGTTCTAGCGGGATGCGATGGGGGGAGCAGTTCTTC.